The T cell receptor beta chain described here comes from a study of CD8+ T cells in alopecia areata. Across the study: Treated patients were given 5 to 10 mg oral tofacitinib twice daily. Study findings and constraints: Lesional scalp exceeded normal scalp in clonality, especially in alopecia totalis/universalis.

V was shortened by 4 bases and J by 7 bases, with 8 bases between the two germline ends. Germline assignment: CDR1 SQVTM and CDR2 ANQGSEA. The CDR3 spans 11 residues. RNA was extracted and reverse transcribed into cDNA as the sequencing template. The method was immunoSEQ multiplex PCR; TCRdb's version includes in-frame clones alone and lacks a portion of them. The sample gives about 130,000 clones, approximately 48% of which show up once; roughly a sixth is in the top ten. From alopecia areata patients, lesional scalp punch biopsies and peripheral blood were collected. This clone has a handful of counts. What it binds is unknown.

The genes are TRBV29-1 and TRBJ2-1, with no clear D. The specimen was CD8+ T cells sorted from blood, collected at week 0. The receptor was isolated from a human donor with alopecia areata. The CDR3 DNA is TGCAGCGTTGGGGTGGGGAATGAGCAGTTCTTC. Residues: CSVGVGNEQFF.